This TCR beta chain was documented in a study of control samples from healthy donors and cancer patients. V gave up 6 bases and J gave up 4 bases; unmatched junction bases: 8. CDR3 length: 14 residues. In germline, CDR1 is SNHLY, CDR2 FYNNEI. Sequencing was performed with immunoSEQ multiplex PCR; in TCRdb, only in-frame clones are kept and a portion is missing. The sample has 80,000 to 85,000 clones; roughly 90% are singletons. The chain couples TRBV2 to TRBJ1-2; 7 bases align to TRBD1. The TCR sequence derives from a woman aged 45-65 years in good health. Material for sequencing was blood. Written as DNA, the CDR3 is TGTGCCAGCAGACCTACCGGGACAGTCTATGGCTACACCTTC. It is translated as CASRPTGTVYGYTF.